The clone carrying this T cell receptor beta chain was observed once. The record originates from a study of cytomegalovirus exposure and HLA in healthy donors. TCRdb keeps only in-frame clones here, not all; method: immunoSEQ multiplex PCR. The sample lists about 68,000 clones; about 90% were seen once. The sequenced sample was PBMCs. The TCR comes from a man younger than 30 in good health and CMV-seronegative.

The CDR3 DNA sequence: TGTGCCAGCATGGGGAGTTCCTCTAGCTACGAGCAGTACTTC. Translated: CASMGSSSSYEQYF. This chain uses TRBV6-6 with TRBJ2-7; a weak D match, TRBD2 (5 bases). There are 14 residues in the CDR3. Looked up from germline, CDR1 is MNHNY and CDR2 is SVGAGI (reference sequence). V was clipped by 7 bases and J by 3 bases, with 16 bases between them.